This TCR beta chain was captured by sequencing in a study of T cell changes during pregnancy in multiple sclerosis. The data were produced by immunoSEQ multiplex PCR, yet TCRdb's version contains in-frame clones alone and is incomplete. This table has about 71,000 clones, over 85% appearing once. The sequenced sample was peripheral blood, obtained in the third trimester of pregnancy. The receptor was isolated from a female donor with multiple sclerosis, enrolled in a pregnancy study.

The CDR3: CASTLREDGGRPGANVLTF. The CDR3 DNA reads TGTGCCAGCACCCTTAGGGAGGACGGCGGGAGGCCTGGGGCCAACGTCCTGACTTTC. V and J are TRBV7-9 and TRBJ2-6; 8 bases align to TRBD2. The CDR3 has 19 residues. J was trimmed by 2 bases and V by 7 bases; bases with no gene match: 16. CDR1 is SEHNR and CDR2 is FQNEAQ in the germline V gene (reference sequence). Complete variable domain (other parts from reference TRBV7-9 and TRBJ2-6): DTGVSQNPRHKITKRGQNVTFRCDPISEHNRLYWYRQTLGQGPEFLTYFQNEAQLEKSRLLSDRFSAERPKGSFSTLEIQRTEQGDSAMYLCASTLREDGGRPGANVLTFGAGSRLTVL.